Listed here are 30 T cell receptor beta chains from one sample, sequenced in a study. TCRdb reanalysed the reads using MiXCR and keeps one entry per CDR3 protein. The sample comprises some 3,500 distinct CDR3 sequences, approximately 9.9% of which are singletons, and 6% to 6.5% rests with the top ten. The sequencing input was CD4+ T cells from synovial fluid. The receptors come from a human donor with rheumatoid arthritis.

The chain carries TRBV29-1 and TRBJ2-1, with D perhaps matching TRBD2 (5 bases). This CDR3 has 13 amino acids. V was shortened by 4 bases and J by 1 base, with 8 bases between the two germline ends. CDR1 is SQVTM and CDR2 is ANQGSEA in the germline V gene. The CDR3 DNA sequence: TGCAGCGTTGGACTACTATCCTACAATGAGCAGTTCTTC. Protein product: CSVGLLSYNEQFF.

This clonotype was found many times. The rearrangement joins TRBV15 to TRBJ1-2; D is undetermined. This CDR3 comprises 14 residues. V lost 2 bases and J 8 bases, leaving 15 bases between the germline ends. Germline V gives CDR1 LNHNV, CDR2 YYDKDF (reference sequence). As DNA, the CDR3 is TGTGCCACCAGCAGACTCGTAGGGTTGGGCGGCTACACCTTC. This sequence encodes CATSRLVGLGGYTF.

This clonotype came up many times. The junction departs from the called germline gene at one end, perhaps through a read error. The rearrangement joins TRBV5-1 to TRBJ2-6; D is unresolved. Germline CDR1 is SGHRS and CDR2 is YFSETQ. The CDR3 is 17 amino acids. The CDR3 DNA reads as TGCGCCAGCAGCTTGGTTCCAGTTAGTTCTGGAGCCAACGTCCTGACTTTC. Its translation is CASSLVPVSSGANVLTF.

This clonotype is classed as large. The genes are TRBV7-2 and TRBJ2-3; no clear D. Trimming left V 0 bases short and J 4 bases short, with 8 bases between. CDR3 size: 14 residues. The V gene's germline CDR1 is SGHTA and CDR2 FQGNSA. The CDR3 region has the DNA TGTGCCAGCAGCTTAGCCCCGAGTGCAGATACGCAGTATTTT. Its translation: CASSLAPSADTQYF.

The rearrangement links TRBV7-3 to TRBJ2-1, with 10 positions matching TRBD2. The junction had 8 bases not matched to a gene; V was cut back by 5 bases and J by 4 bases. This CDR3 spans 16 amino acids. Germline V CDR1 and CDR2: SGHTA, FQGTGA. CDR3 bases: TGTGCCAGCAGCGCCTCCCCACTAGCGGGATACAATGAGCAGTTCTTC. Translated: CASSASPLAGYNEQFF. The whole variable domain, remainder taken from reference TRBV7-3 and TRBJ2-1, is GAGVSQTPSNKVTEKGKYVELRCDPISGHTALYWYRQSLGQGPEFLIYFQGTGAADDSGLPNDRFFAVRPEGSVSTLKIQRTERGDSAVYLCASSASPLAGYNEQFFGPGTRLTVL.

By share, this clonotype ranks as medium-sized. The J gene is TRBJ2-1, the V gene TRBV7-2; 10 positions agree with TRBD2. The CDR3 contains 14 residues. The germline V gene encodes CDR1 SGHTA and CDR2 FQGNSA. V gave up 5 bases and J gave up 5 bases; unmatched junction bases: 3. The CDR3 DNA reads TGTGCCAGCAGCCCCGGGACTAGCGACAATGAGCAGTTCTTC. Encoded protein: CASSPGTSDNEQFF.

By share, this clonotype ranks as medium-sized. The J gene is TRBJ2-5, the V gene TRBV12-3 or TRBV12-4; 8 bases match TRBD1. The CDR3 has 13 residues. V lost 4 bases, J lost 5 bases, and 3 bases stayed unmatched. The CDR3 loop reads CASSSTGVETQYF. The CDR3 DNA reads as TGTGCCAGCAGTTCGACAGGGGTTGAGACCCAGTACTTC.

This clonotype came up many times. The chain is built from TRBV6-2 or TRBV6-3 and TRBJ1-4; D remains ambiguous. Germline V gene data show CDR1 as MNHEY and CDR2 as SVGEGT. The CDR3 extends over 17 amino acids. The V and J ends lost 1 base and 0 bases respectively, with 12 bases between them. CDR3 bases: TGTGCCAGCAGTTACTGGCAGGAAAGACCAACTAATGAAAAACTGTTTTTT. Protein sequence: CASSYWQERPTNEKLFF.

A few counts support this clonotype. The rearrangement joins TRBV11-3 to TRBJ2-3; TRBD1 matches at 7 bases. This CDR3 is built from 14 residues. Per germline, CDR1 SGHNT and CDR2 YENEEA. With 2 bases clipped from V and 3 bases from J, the junction kept 2 bases outside the gene matches. The DNA of the CDR3 is TGTGCCAGCAGCTTAAGGGGACAGACAGATACGCAGTATTTT. As protein: CASSLRGQTDTQYF.

Many counts were recorded for this clonotype. Here the CDR3 reads CASSLETGGQIRVYEQYF. CDR3 DNA: TGCGCCAGCAGCTTGGAGACAGGGGGGCAAATTAGAGTCTACGAGCAGTACTTC. The chain links TRBV5-1 to TRBJ2-7; TRBD1 aligns across 9 bases. Germline V CDR1 and CDR2: SGHRS, YFSETQ. The CDR3 runs to 18 residues. Trimming removed 0 bases from V and 3 bases from J; junction bases left unmatched: 13. Using reference TRBV5-1 and TRBJ2-7 for the parts outside the CDR3, the full variable domain is KAGVTQTPRYLIKTRGQQVTLSCSPISGHRSVSWYQQTPGQGLQFLFEYFSETQRNKGNFPGRFSGRQFSNSRSEMNVSTLELGDSALYLCASSLETGGQIRVYEQYFGPGTRLTVT.

In its sample, this clonotype is medium-sized. The J gene is TRBJ2-7, the V gene TRBV24-1; D ambiguous. The V end lost 3 bases, the J end lost 2 bases, and 4 bases lay between the germline ends. The CDR3 totals 12 residues. The germline V gene has CDR1 KGHDR and CDR2 SFDVKD. The CDR3 region is CATSDGAYEQYF. CDR3 nucleotide sequence: TGTGCCACCAGTGATGGAGCCTACGAGCAGTACTTC.

This clonotype was observed a few times. The chain couples TRBV29-1 to TRBJ2-1; D unclear. The germline V and J ends were trimmed by 3 bases and 2 bases, with 8 bases remaining between them. The CDR3 spans 13 residues. Germline lookup yields CDR1 SQVTM and CDR2 ANQGSEA. The CDR3 here is CSVDGPAYNEQFF. Written as DNA, the CDR3 is TGCAGCGTTGATGGTCCCGCCTACAATGAGCAGTTCTTC.

This clonotype is medium-sized (0.01 to 0.1%) by share. The CDR3 nucleotides read TGTGCCAGCAAGACTTGGGGGGAAAAACTGTTTTTT. Translation: CASKTWGEKLFF. This chain connects TRBV2 to TRBJ1-4; the D gene is possibly TRBD1 (5 bases). The CDR3 runs to 12 residues. In germline, CDR1 is SNHLY, CDR2 FYNNEI. V lost 7 bases and J 8 bases, leaving 11 bases between the germline ends.

This clonotype is categorized as large. CDR3: CSVEDLSLAFF. DNA for the CDR3: TGCAGCGTTGAAGATCTTAGTTTAGCTTTCTTT. V gene TRBV29-1 combines with J gene TRBJ1-1; the D is unclear. Germline V gene data show CDR1 as SQVTM and CDR2 as ANQGSEA. V dropped 0 bases and J dropped 10 bases, with 9 bases sitting between them. CDR3 length: 11 amino acids.

This clonotype ranks as medium-sized (0.01 to 0.1%). V is TRBV15 and J is TRBJ2-3; no definite D call. From germline, CDR1 is LNHNV and CDR2 YYDKDF (reference sequence). There are 13 residues in the CDR3. V was trimmed by 4 bases and J by 5 bases, leaving 10 bases between them. CDR3 DNA: TGTGCCACCAGCAATATGGGGATAGATACGCAGTATTTT. Encoded protein: CATSNMGIDTQYF. Full variable domain (outside the CDR3, taken from reference TRBV15 and TRBJ2-3): DAMVIQNPRYQVTQFGKPVTLSCSQTLNHNVMYWYQQKSSQAPKLLFHYYDKDFNNEADTPDNFQSRRPNTSFCFLDIRSPGLGDTAMYLCATSNMGIDTQYFGPGTRLTVL.

This clonotype rates as medium-sized. This rearrangement joins TRBV7-9 to TRBJ2-1, with TRBD2 identical over 7 bases. The germline gives CDR1 SEHNR, CDR2 FQNEAQ (reference sequence). The CDR3 consists of 15 residues. The V and J ends lost 1 base and 3 bases, in that order; junction bases with no gene match: 3. The CDR3 loop reads CASSLGGSGYNEQFF. The CDR3 DNA is TGTGCCAGCAGCTTAGGCGGGAGTGGCTACAATGAGCAGTTCTTC. Full variable domain (remainder filled in from reference TRBV7-9 and TRBJ2-1): DTGVSQNPRHKITKRGQNVTFRCDPISEHNRLYWYRQTLGQGPEFLTYFQNEAQLEKSRLLSDRFSAERPKGSFSTLEIQRTEQGDSAMYLCASSLGGSGYNEQFFGPGTRLTVL.

By proportion, this clonotype is medium-sized. This chain links TRBV11-1 with TRBJ2-1; 10 bases are a match to TRBD2. The V and J ends lost 4 bases and 5 bases, in that order; junction bases with no gene match: 8. Germline CDR1 and CDR2: SGHAT and FQDESV (reference sequence). The CDR3 runs 16 residues. CDR3 sequence: CASSSEAGGPHNEQFF. For the CDR3, the DNA is TGTGCCAGCAGCTCCGAAGCGGGAGGGCCCCACAATGAGCAGTTCTTC.

This clonotype showed up just a few times. This rearrangement joins TRBV19 to TRBJ2-7; 8 nucleotides agree with TRBD2. Germline CDR1 LNHDA, CDR2 SQIVND (reference sequence). J was trimmed by 3 bases and V by 10 bases; bases with no gene match: 14. The CDR3 totals 15 residues. CDR3 DNA sequence: TGTGCCATTCATCCCGGGACTAGGCGTAACTACGAGCAGTACTTC. It specifies CAIHPGTRRNYEQYF.

This clonotype is labeled medium-sized. The chain employs TRBV4-3 and TRBJ1-4; D is undetermined. Trimming shortened V by 1 base and J by 0 bases, and 3 bases separated the two germline ends. This CDR3 spans 14 amino acids. The germline V gene encodes CDR1 LGHNA and CDR2 YSLEER. The CDR3 is CASSQGATNEKLFF. CDR3 nucleotides: TGCGCCAGCAGCCAAGGCGCAACTAATGAAAAACTGTTTTTT.

Concerning this clonotype itself: This probably arose from a read error, given a far larger clone one base away. This sequence joins TRBV20-1 and TRBJ2-1; D is unresolved. Germline CDR1 and CDR2: DFQATT and SNEGSKA (reference sequence). Deletions cut 6 bases from V and 13 bases from J, with 13 bases between. The CDR3 has 10 amino acids. CDR3 nucleotide sequence: TGCAGTGCAACAGAAGAGACCCAGTTCTTC. Its protein is CSATEETQFF.

This clonotype occurred a few times. This chain links TRBV5-1 with TRBJ2-3, with 8 positions matching TRBD2. The CDR3 loop spans 15 amino acids. Germline-derived CDR1 and CDR2 are SGHRS and YFSETQ. J lost 6 bases, V lost 4 bases, and 10 bases had no gene match. CDR3 DNA sequence: TGCGCCAGCAGCGGGAGCGGGAGCGCCTGGGATACGCAGTATTTT. Translation gives CASSGSGSAWDTQYF.

This clonotype ranks as medium-sized. The chain combines TRBV4-2 with TRBJ2-1; no definite D call. The V and J ends lost 1 base and 8 bases respectively, with 15 bases between them. CDR1 is LGHNA and CDR2 is YNFKEQ in the germline V gene. The CDR3 has 15 amino acids. CDR3 coding DNA: TGTGCCAGCAGCCAAGCCAAGGGCCAAGGTGATGAGCAGTTCTTC. It encodes CASSQAKGQGDEQFF.

The chain employs TRBV7-2 and TRBJ2-5; TRBD2 agrees at 12 bases. Germline CDR1 SGHTA, CDR2 FQGNSA. This CDR3 spans 18 amino acids. The junction had 10 bases not matched to a gene; V was cut back by 5 bases and J by 0 bases. The CDR3 loop reads CASSEVLAGGNYQETQYF. CDR3 nucleotides: TGTGCCAGCAGCGAGGTGCTAGCGGGAGGGAATTACCAAGAGACCCAGTACTTC.

This clonotype qualifies as medium-sized. The chain joins TRBV20-1 to TRBJ2-5; 7 nucleotides align to TRBD2. Per germline, CDR1 DFQATT and CDR2 SNEGSKA (reference sequence). This CDR3 is built from 15 residues. Trimming at V came to 6 bases and at J to 1 base, leaving 11 bases not matched to a gene. CDR3 nucleotide sequence: TGCAGTGCCCTTGGTTGGGGGAGGGTCCAAGAGACCCAGTACTTC. Its translation: CSALGWGRVQETQYF.

This clonotype counts as medium-sized. The rearrangement joins TRBV28 to TRBJ2-3, with D perhaps assigned TRBD1 or TRBD2 (5 bases each). V was cut by 4 bases and J by 5 bases, with 16 bases left in between. Germline V gene lookup returns CDR1 MDHEN and CDR2 SYDVKM. CDR3 length equals 15 residues. The CDR3 loop reads CASSWGSSGLDTQYF. CDR3 nucleotide sequence: TGTGCCAGCAGTTGGGGGAGCTCGGGGTTAGATACGCAGTATTTT.

Relative to its sample, this clonotype is large (0.1 to 1%). This chain joins TRBV20-1 and TRBJ2-5; TRBD2 matches 9 bases. The CDR3 is 13 amino acids. Per germline, CDR1 DFQATT and CDR2 SNEGSKA (reference sequence). Losses at the gene ends were 5 bases for V and 5 bases for J; bases not matched to a gene: 6. CDR3 sequence reads: CSAGSGSEETQYF. CDR3 in DNA: TGCAGTGCTGGTAGCGGGAGTGAGGAGACCCAGTACTTC.

This clonotype is categorized as medium-sized. CDR3 amino acids: CASSKRDRDYSNQPQHF. The CDR3 nucleotides read TGTGCCAGTAGTAAAAGGGACAGGGATTATAGCAATCAGCCCCAGCATTTT. V and J are TRBV19 and TRBJ1-5; 9 bases map to TRBD1. This CDR3 is 17 amino acids long. The trim removed 4 bases at V and 0 bases at J, leaving 7 bases unmatched. Germline V CDR1 and CDR2: LNHDA, SQIVND (reference sequence).

This clonotype is judged medium-sized. This sequence joins TRBV2 and TRBJ1-5; D is unresolved. Trimming took off 8 bases at V and 5 bases at J, with 19 bases between the two ends. Germline values: CDR1 SNHLY, CDR2 FYNNEI. This CDR3 spans 15 amino acids. Written as DNA, the CDR3 is TGTGCCAGCGAAGGAACGGGAGCAGGCTATCAGCCCCAGCATTTT. This gives the protein CASEGTGAGYQPQHF.

By its share, this clonotype is medium-sized. The CDR3 region is CASRDSTYTF. DNA for the CDR3: TGTGCCAGCAGGGACAGTACCTACACCTTC. The rearrangement joins TRBV6-5 to TRBJ1-2, with TRBD1 as a possible D gene (6 bases). Germline V CDR1 and CDR2: MNHEY, SVGAGI. This CDR3 is 10 amino acids long. V lost 6 bases, J lost 10 bases, and 9 bases lay in between.

This clonotype is classed as medium-sized. This chain's CDR3 is CATSDFDLTSGSETQYF. Written as DNA, the CDR3 is TGTGCCACCAGTGATTTCGACCTTACTAGCGGGAGTGAGACCCAGTACTTC. This chain links TRBV24-1 with TRBJ2-5, with TRBD2 identical over 11 bases. V gave up 1 base and J gave up 5 bases; unmatched junction bases: 8. This CDR3 contains 17 residues. Per germline, CDR1 KGHDR and CDR2 SFDVKD.